These 10 T cell receptor beta chains came from one sample sequenced in a study of blood T cell repertoires in COVID-19. Generated by immunoSEQ multiplex PCR, the TCRdb table keeps only in-frame clones and is missing some. Here the sample spans approximately 460,000 clones, approximately 89% being singletons. Sequenced material: peripheral blood. The receptors shown here come from a man younger than 30 with COVID-19, enrolled during active disease.

The rearrangement joins TRBV2 to TRBJ2-7, with TRBD2 identical over 8 bases. Unmatched junction bases numbered 2, after V lost 7 bases and J lost 6 bases. Germline CDR1 reads SNHLY; CDR2 reads FYNNEI. There are 11 residues in the CDR3. The CDR3 DNA is TGTGCCAGCAATGGACTAGCCGAGCAGTACTTC. This encodes CASNGLAEQYF.

The chain couples TRBV11-3 to TRBJ2-2; 8 bases agree with TRBD1. CDR3 length: 15 amino acids. From germline, CDR1 is SGHNT and CDR2 YENEEA. Losses at the gene ends were 5 bases for V and 4 bases for J; bases not matched to a gene: 6. CDR3 in amino acids: CASSIGTGGTGELFF. The CDR3 DNA sequence: TGTGCCAGCAGCATCGGGACAGGAGGCACCGGGGAGCTGTTTTTT.

This chain links TRBV6-4 with TRBJ2-7, with D perhaps TRBD1 (6 bases). The CDR3 consists of 14 residues. Germline V gives CDR1 MRHNA, CDR2 SNTAGT. Trimming stripped 0 bases from V and 2 bases from J, with 8 bases between. This CDR3 reads CASSDSGTPYEQYF. The CDR3 DNA is TGTGCCAGCAGTGACTCTGGGACACCCTACGAGCAGTACTTC.

This clone appeared once. The genes are TRBV4-1 and TRBJ2-7, with D possibly TRBD1 on 5 matching bases. V shed 0 bases and J shed 5 bases, with 11 bases lying between them. Looked up from germline, CDR1 is MGHRA and CDR2 is YSYEKL. CDR3 size: 14 residues. CDR3 coding DNA: TGCGCCAGCAGCCAAGAGTACAGGTCCCACGAGCAGTACTTC. It encodes CASSQEYRSHEQYF.

This clone was observed a single time. The same CDR3 arises from other DNA sequences in this sample as well. This chain links TRBV6-5 with TRBJ2-2; 8 positions match TRBD1. The CDR3 is made up of 15 amino acids. Trimming took 6 bases from V and 0 from J; bases not matched to a gene: 3. CDR1 MNHEY and CDR2 SVGAGI come from the germline V gene. The CDR3: CASSRDRSNTGELFF. The CDR3 DNA reads as TGTGCCAGCAGCCGGGACAGGTCGAACACCGGGGAGCTGTTTTTT.

The rearrangement joins TRBV30 to TRBJ1-1; possibly TRBD1 for D (5 bases). CDR1 is GTSNPN and CDR2 is SVGIG in the germline V gene (reference sequence). Trimming left V 0 bases short and J 4 bases short, with 15 bases between. The CDR3 has 15 residues. Written as DNA, the CDR3 is TGTGCCTGGAGTGTATTTTCAGGGCCGAGCACTGAAGCTTTCTTT. Amino acid sequence: CAWSVFSGPSTEAFF.

The rearrangement uses TRBV11-2 and TRBJ1-2; D unresolved. V lost 4 bases to trimming and J lost 1 base, with 13 bases between them. CDR1 is SGHAT, CDR2 FQNNGV, per germline. The CDR3 length is 15 residues. CDR3 nucleotide sequence: TGTGCCAGCAGCTCCAGACACGAAAATAACTATGGCTACACCTTC. Its protein product is CASSSRHENNYGYTF.

In nucleotides, the CDR3 is TGTGCCAGCAGCTTCGGTTCCGGGGATACGCAGTATTTT. Amino acids: CASSFGSGDTQYF. The V gene is TRBV7-9, the J gene TRBJ2-3; no definite D call. The CDR3 is made up of 13 amino acids. The ends were cut back, 3 bases at V and 6 bases at J, with 10 bases in the middle. Germline CDR1 and CDR2: SEHNR and FQNEAQ (reference sequence).

The rearrangement joins TRBV9 to TRBJ2-7, with 7 bases identical to TRBD2. In germline, CDR1 is SGDLS, CDR2 YYNGEE. The CDR3 has 19 amino acids. The V segment lost 4 bases and the J segment 4 bases; nucleotides outside the gene matches: 23. The CDR3 here is CASSPSTGREAMGGYEQYF. In nucleotides, the CDR3 is TGTGCCAGCAGCCCATCGACTGGCAGGGAAGCGATGGGGGGGTACGAGCAGTACTTC.

CDR3 sequence (DNA): TGCGCCAGCAGCCGGGACAGAAACTATGGCTACACCTTC. It is translated as CASSRDRNYGYTF. The chain combines TRBV4-1 with TRBJ1-2; TRBD1 aligns across 7 bases. Germline values: CDR1 MGHRA, CDR2 YSYEKL. The CDR3 has 13 amino acids. Germline trimming cut 4 bases from V and 2 bases from J; bases unmatched to any gene: 1.